This T cell receptor (beta chain) comes out of a study of response to subunit inactivated influenza vaccine. The CDR3 spans 14 residues. The ends were cut back, 4 bases at V and 1 base at J, with 10 bases in the middle. Germline lookup yields CDR1 SGHTA and CDR2 FQGNSA. Study-wide results and limits: Few additional T cells are recruited per seasonal influenza vaccination, authors suggested.

A single record per CDR3 protein comes from TCRdb applying MiXCR to the RT-PCR reads. The sample shows hundreds of thousands of distinct CDR3 sequences, about 15% of them seen only once. Worth noting for this clonotype: Its antigen remains unidentified.

J is TRBJ2-5 and V is TRBV7-2; possible D gene TRBD2, 7 bases. Sample: PBMCs from blood, taken about 14 days before vaccination. This receptor was taken from a man between 50 and 59 years old who received an inactivated influenza vaccine. CDR3 residues: CTSSYGGPQETQYF. The CDR3 coding sequence is TGTACCAGCAGCTACGGGGGGCCCCAAGAGACCCAGTACTTC.